Listed below are T cell receptor beta chains from one sample, sequenced in a study of blood T cell repertoires in COVID-19. Assay used: immunoSEQ multiplex PCR; TCRdb lists only in-frame clones, some missing. The repertoire includes around 310,000 clones, about 88% of them detected once, and around 13% sits in the top ten. The source material was peripheral blood. These receptor sequences come from a woman aged 55-70 years with acute or convalescent COVID-19. Each CDR3 is given with its conserved first and last residue. A D gene is named only where the DNA matches it firmly. A row's size may be missing; if present it is once, few, many or a size class.

>TRBJ1-1|TRBD1|.|TRBV3-1/TRBV3-2
TGTGCCAGCAGCCTTGACAGGGGGGGCAGTGCTTTCTTT
CASSLDRGGSAFF
>TRBJ2-7|.|.|TRBV15
TGTGCCACCAGCAGGTACCGGGGATTGGGCTACGAGCAGTACTTC
CATSRYRGLGYEQYF
>TRBJ2-2|TRBD2|.|TRBV9
TGTGCCAGCAGCCCTAGGGGGCTAGCGGGAACCGGGGAGCTGTTTTTT
CASSPRGLAGTGELFF
>TRBJ2-2|.|.|TRBV5-4
TGTGCCAGCAGCCGCTATAACACCGGGGAGCTGTTTTTT
CASSRYNTGELFF
>TRBJ2-7|TRBD2|once|TRBV7-2
TGTGCCAGCAGCTTTTCCAGCGGGGGGACCAGTTACGAGCAGTACTTC
CASSFSSGGTSYEQYF
>TRBJ2-2|TRBD2|.|TRBV5-6
TGTGCCAGCGGACTAGCGGGAACCCCCGGGGAGCTGTTTTTT
CASGLAGTPGELFF
>TRBJ1-2|TRBD1|.|TRBV7-2
TGTGCCAGCAGCCCAGGGGGGTGGAATGGCTACACCTTC
CASSPGGWNGYTF
>TRBJ2-1|.|.|TRBV10-3
TGTGCCATCAAGGGGGAGAGTTCCTACAATGAGCAGTTCTTC
CAIKGESSYNEQFF
>TRBJ2-5|TRBD1|.|TRBV6-2/TRBV6-3
TGTGCCAGCAGTTACTCGACACAGGGGGTCCAAGAGACCCAGTACTTC
CASSYSTQGVQETQYF
>TRBJ1-1|TRBD1|.|TRBV5-1
TGCGCCAGCAGTTATCTGGACAGGCTCGGGGAAGCTTTCTTT
CASSYLDRLGEAFF
>TRBJ2-1|.|once|TRBV18
TGTGCCAGCTCGCCACTGACAGGGGAGGGCAATGAGCAGTTCTTC
CASSPLTGEGNEQFF
>TRBJ1-2|.|.|TRBV19
TGTGCCAGTAGCCCTGCGAACTATGGCTACACCTTC
CASSPANYGYTF
>TRBJ1-2|.|.|TRBV10-3
TGTGCCGCCGGGGAAAGGGTGGGCTATGGCTACACCTTC
CAAGERVGYGYTF
>TRBJ2-7|.|.|TRBV27
TGTGCCAGCAGTTTCTCTACTTCCTACGAGCAGTACTTC
CASSFSTSYEQYF
>TRBJ1-5|.|.|TRBV15
TGTGCCACCAGCAGAGAACAGCTCAATCAGCCCCAGCATTTT
CATSREQLNQPQHF
>TRBJ1-2|TRBD1|.|TRBV7-3
TGTGCCAGCAGCCCGGACAGGAACTATGGCTACACCTTC
CASSPDRNYGYTF
>TRBJ2-2|.|.|TRBV9
TGTGCCAGCAGTAGAGTAAACACCGGGGAGCTGTTTTTT
CASSRVNTGELFF
>TRBJ2-6|.|.|TRBV2
TGTGCCAGCAGCAGGGGCCCACAGTCAACTGGGGCCAACGTCCTGACTTTC
CASSRGPQSTGANVLTF
>TRBJ1-2|.|.|TRBV7-2
TGTGCCAGCAGCTTACAATCCGGAGGGAACTATGGCTACACCTTC
CASSLQSGGNYGYTF
>TRBJ2-7|.|.|TRBV7-8
TGTGCCAGCAGCTTAGTGGTCGGCGAGCAGTACTTC
CASSLVVGEQYF
>TRBJ2-3|TRBD2|few|TRBV7-2
TGTGCCAGCAGCGCCTCTACGGGGGGGTGGGCAGATACGCAGTATTTT
CASSASTGGWADTQYF
>TRBJ1-1|.|.|TRBV27
TGTGCCAGCAGCCCCCGCCGGGGGACTGAAGCTTTCTTT
CASSPRRGTEAFF
>TRBJ1-4|TRBD1|.|TRBV5-5
TGTGCCAGCAGCTCCGGGACAGGGTCGGAAAAACTGTTTTTT
CASSSGTGSEKLFF
>TRBJ2-1|.|.|TRBV5-4
TGTGCCAGCAGCACCGGACTCTACTCCTACAATGAGCAGTTCTTC
CASSTGLYSYNEQFF
>TRBJ1-1|.|.|TRBV7-8
TGTGCCAGCAGCTTAGCGCAGTACAGGGTAGATGACACTGAAGCTTTCTTT
CASSLAQYRVDDTEAFF
>TRBJ2-7|.|few|TRBV19
TGTGCCAGTAGTATTCATGTGACAGGATTGCCCTACGAGCAGTACTTC
CASSIHVTGLPYEQYF
>TRBJ1-5|.|.|TRBV4-3
TGCGCCAGCAGCCAAACTACAGGGTGGCAGCCCCAGCATTTT
CASSQTTGWQPQHF
>TRBJ1-6|.|.|TRBV3-1/TRBV3-2
TGTGCCAGCAGCCTCCAAGGGGCCCCCCTCCACTTT
CASSLQGAPLHF
>TRBJ2-7|.|.|TRBV6-5
TGTGCCAGCACCCCCCATCGCGGCGAGCAGTACTTC
CASTPHRGEQYF
>TRBJ1-3|TRBD1|.|TRBV24-1
TGTGCCACCAGTGATTCCGGGACAGGGTCTGGAAACACCATATATTTT
CATSDSGTGSGNTIYF
>TRBJ2-1|TRBD2|.|TRBV24-1
TGTGCCACCAGGACGAGGCGGGAGCTCGGCAATGAGCAGTTCTTC
CATRTRRELGNEQFF
>TRBJ1-2|.|.|TRBV7-2
TGTGCCAGCAGCTCCACGGGACATCGCTATGGCTACACCTTC
CASSSTGHRYGYTF
>TRBJ2-1|TRBD2|.|TRBV2
TGTGCCAGCATCGGGCGAACTAGCGTCAATGAGCAGTTCTTC
CASIGRTSVNEQFF
>TRBJ2-1|TRBD2|.|TRBV6-2/TRBV6-3
TGTGCCAGCAGTTACAAAACTAGCGGGGGGTATAACTCCTACAATGAGCAGTTCTTC
CASSYKTSGGYNSYNEQFF
>TRBJ1-6|.|.|TRBV3-1/TRBV3-2
TGTGCCAGCAGCCAAGGGGGGGGGTCACCCCTCCACTTT
CASSQGGGSPLHF
>TRBJ1-2|.|.|TRBV5-1
TGCGCCAGCAGCTTGGATCCAGGGGATGTCTATGGCTACACCTTC
CASSLDPGDVYGYTF
>TRBJ1-1|TRBD1|.|TRBV2
TGTGCCAGCAGTGGGCTGGGACAGGGGAACACTGAAGCTTTCTTT
CASSGLGQGNTEAFF
>TRBJ2-5|.|few|TRBV7-2
TGTGCCAGCAGCTTAAACAGCCTACCCCAAGAGACCCAGTACTTC
CASSLNSLPQETQYF
>TRBJ2-1|TRBD1|.|TRBV10-1
TGCGCCAGCAGCCTCCGGGACAGGGGCGATGAGCAGTTCTTC
CASSLRDRGDEQFF
>TRBJ1-1|.|.|TRBV2
TGTGCCAGCAGTCTTGAGACTGAAGCTTTCTTT
CASSLETEAFF
>TRBJ1-5|TRBD1|.|TRBV5-5
TGTGCCAGCAGCGTGGGGACAGGGGCGGGTCAGCCCCAGCATTTT
CASSVGTGAGQPQHF
>TRBJ1-6|.|.|TRBV2
TGTGCCAGCAGAGAGGCCTATAATTCACCCCTCCACTTT
CASREAYNSPLHF
>TRBJ1-5|TRBD1|.|TRBV6-5
TGTGCCAGCAGCTACGGGACAGGGAATCAGCCCCAGCATTTT
CASSYGTGNQPQHF
>TRBJ1-6|.|.|TRBV27
TGTGCCAGCAGTTTTCGGCAGGGAAAGGAATCACCCCTCCACTTT
CASSFRQGKESPLHF
>TRBJ2-1|.|.|TRBV28
TGTGCCAGCAGTGGCTCTAGCATATCGATTTCCGGTGAGCAGTTCTTC
CASSGSSISISGEQFF
>TRBJ1-5|TRBD1|.|TRBV24-1
TGTGCCACCGGCGCCGGGACAGGGGGTAATCAGCCCCAGCATTTT
CATGAGTGGNQPQHF
>TRBJ2-5|.|.|TRBV2
TGTGCCAGCATAGACAGATACCAAGAGACCCAGTACTTC
CASIDRYQETQYF
>TRBJ2-2|TRBD2|.|TRBV3-1/TRBV3-2
TGTGCCAGCTCACGGGGGGGAAACACCGGGGAGCTGTTTTTT
CASSRGGNTGELFF
>TRBJ1-1|.|.|TRBV13
TGTGCCAGCACCCCCCAGGGACTGAGGGACACTGAAGCTTTCTTT
CASTPQGLRDTEAFF
>TRBJ1-4|TRBD1|once|TRBV2
TGTGCCAGCAGCCCCGACAGGGGGCCCGGAAAACTGTTTTTT
CASSPDRGPGKLFF
>TRBJ2-5|TRBD1|.|TRBV24-1
TGTGCCACCAGTGATCCACGACAGGGGGCATTGCGGGAGACCCAGTACTTC
CATSDPRQGALRETQYF
>TRBJ1-1|TRBD1|.|TRBV7-8
TGTGCCAGCAGCACGGGACAGGGGACGAACACTGAAGCTTTCTTT
CASSTGQGTNTEAFF
>TRBJ2-5|.|.|TRBV7-2
TGTGCCAGCAGATCAGTGGCGGGAAGGGGAGAGACCCAGTACTTC
CASRSVAGRGETQYF
>TRBJ1-1|TRBD1|.|TRBV18
TGTGCCAGCTCACCATTCAAGGGGGCCACTGAAGCTTTCTTT
CASSPFKGATEAFF
>TRBJ1-5|.|many|TRBV28
TGTGCCAGCCACAGGAGCAATCAGCCCCAGCATTTT
CASHRSNQPQHF